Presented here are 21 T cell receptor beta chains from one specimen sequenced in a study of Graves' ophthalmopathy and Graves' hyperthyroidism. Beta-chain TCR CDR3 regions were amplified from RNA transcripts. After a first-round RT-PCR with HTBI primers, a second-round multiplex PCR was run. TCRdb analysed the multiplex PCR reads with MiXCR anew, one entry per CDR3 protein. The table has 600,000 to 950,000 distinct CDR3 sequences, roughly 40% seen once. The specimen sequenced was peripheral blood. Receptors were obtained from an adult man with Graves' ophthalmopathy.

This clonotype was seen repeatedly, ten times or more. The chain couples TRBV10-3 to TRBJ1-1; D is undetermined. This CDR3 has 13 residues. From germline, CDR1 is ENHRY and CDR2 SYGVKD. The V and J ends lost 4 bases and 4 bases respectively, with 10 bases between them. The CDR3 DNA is TGTGCCATCAGTGTAGGGCAGCCCACTGAAGCTTTCTTT. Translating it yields CAISVGQPTEAFF.

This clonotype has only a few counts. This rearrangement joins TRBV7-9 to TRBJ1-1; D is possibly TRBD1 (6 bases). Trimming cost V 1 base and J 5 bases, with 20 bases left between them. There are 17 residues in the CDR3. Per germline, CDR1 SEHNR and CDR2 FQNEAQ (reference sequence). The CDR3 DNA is TGTGCCAGCAGCTTAGGGGGCAGGGGAGTTGTTGGGACTGAAGCTTTCTTT. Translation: CASSLGGRGVVGTEAFF.

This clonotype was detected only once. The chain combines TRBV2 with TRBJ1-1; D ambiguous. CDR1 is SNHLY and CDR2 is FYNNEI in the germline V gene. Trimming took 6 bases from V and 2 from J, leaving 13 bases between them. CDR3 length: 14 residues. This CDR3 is CASSRGILNTEAFF. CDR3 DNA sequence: TGTGCCAGCAGCCGAGGGATATTAAACACTGAAGCTTTCTTT.

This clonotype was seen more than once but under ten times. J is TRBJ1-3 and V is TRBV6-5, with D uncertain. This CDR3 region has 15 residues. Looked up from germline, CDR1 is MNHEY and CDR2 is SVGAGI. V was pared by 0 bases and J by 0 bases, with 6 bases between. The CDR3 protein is CASSYSTLSGNTIYF. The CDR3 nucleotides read TGTGCCAGCAGTTACTCCACTCTCTCTGGAAACACCATATATTTT.

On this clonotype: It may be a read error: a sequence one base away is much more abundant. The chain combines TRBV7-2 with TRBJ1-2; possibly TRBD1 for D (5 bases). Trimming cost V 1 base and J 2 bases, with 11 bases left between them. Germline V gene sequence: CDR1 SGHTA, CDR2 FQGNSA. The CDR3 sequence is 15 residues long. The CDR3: CASSLGGDGNYGYTF. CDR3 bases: TGTGCCAGCAGCTTAGGAGGGGACGGCAACTATGGCTACACCTTC.

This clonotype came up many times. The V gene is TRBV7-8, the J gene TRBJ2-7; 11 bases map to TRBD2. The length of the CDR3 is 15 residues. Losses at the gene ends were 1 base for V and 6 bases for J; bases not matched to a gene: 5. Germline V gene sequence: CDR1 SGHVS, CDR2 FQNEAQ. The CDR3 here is CASSLGLAGGFEQYF. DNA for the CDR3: TGTGCCAGCAGCTTAGGTCTAGCGGGGGGCTTCGAGCAGTACTTC.

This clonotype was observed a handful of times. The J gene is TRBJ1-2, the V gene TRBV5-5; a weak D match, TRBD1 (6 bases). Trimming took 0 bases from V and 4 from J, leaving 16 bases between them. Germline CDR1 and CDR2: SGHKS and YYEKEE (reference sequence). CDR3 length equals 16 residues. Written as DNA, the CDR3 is TGTGCCAGCAGCTTGGCGGGGGGGGCCCTCTTCTATGGCTACACCTTC. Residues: CASSLAGGALFYGYTF.

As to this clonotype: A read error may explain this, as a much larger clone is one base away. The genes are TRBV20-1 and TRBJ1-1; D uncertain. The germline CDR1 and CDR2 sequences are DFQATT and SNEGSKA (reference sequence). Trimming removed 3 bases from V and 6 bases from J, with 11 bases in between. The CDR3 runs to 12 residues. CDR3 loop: CSASLATAEAFF. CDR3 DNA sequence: TGCAGTGCTAGCTTGGCTACGGCTGAAGCTTTCTTT.

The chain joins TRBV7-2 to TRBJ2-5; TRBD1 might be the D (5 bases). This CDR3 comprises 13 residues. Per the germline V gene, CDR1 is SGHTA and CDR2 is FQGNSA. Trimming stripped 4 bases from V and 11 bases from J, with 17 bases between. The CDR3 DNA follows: TGTGCCAGCAGCTCAGAGGTCAGGGCCGCGCAGTACTTC. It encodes CASSSEVRAAQYF.

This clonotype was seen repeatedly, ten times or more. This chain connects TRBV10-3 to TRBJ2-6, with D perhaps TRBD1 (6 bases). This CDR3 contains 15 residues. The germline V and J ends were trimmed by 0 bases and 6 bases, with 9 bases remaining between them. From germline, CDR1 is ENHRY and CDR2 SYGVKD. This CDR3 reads CAISESSGVANVLTF. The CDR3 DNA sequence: TGTGCCATCAGTGAGTCGTCAGGGGTGGCCAACGTCCTGACTTTC.

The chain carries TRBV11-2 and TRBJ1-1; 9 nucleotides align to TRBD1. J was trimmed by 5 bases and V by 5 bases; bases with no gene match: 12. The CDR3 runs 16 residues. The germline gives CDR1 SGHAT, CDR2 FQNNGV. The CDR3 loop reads CASSRVQGAQRTEAFF. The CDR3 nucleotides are TGTGCCAGCAGCAGGGTACAGGGGGCTCAGAGAACTGAAGCTTTCTTT.

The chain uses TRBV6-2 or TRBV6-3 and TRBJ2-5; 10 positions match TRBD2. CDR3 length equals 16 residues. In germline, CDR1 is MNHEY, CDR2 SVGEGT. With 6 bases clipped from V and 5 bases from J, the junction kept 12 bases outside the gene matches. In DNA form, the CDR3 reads TGTGCCAGCAGCCCACGAGCGGGAGGGCCCTCGGAGACCCAGTACTTC. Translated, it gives CASSPRAGGPSETQYF.

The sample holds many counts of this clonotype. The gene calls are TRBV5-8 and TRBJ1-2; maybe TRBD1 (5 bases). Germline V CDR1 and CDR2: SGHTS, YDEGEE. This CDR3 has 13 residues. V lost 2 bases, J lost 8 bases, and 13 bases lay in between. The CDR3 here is CASSFQGVEGYTF. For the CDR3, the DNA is TGTGCCAGCAGCTTCCAGGGAGTTGAGGGCTACACCTTC.

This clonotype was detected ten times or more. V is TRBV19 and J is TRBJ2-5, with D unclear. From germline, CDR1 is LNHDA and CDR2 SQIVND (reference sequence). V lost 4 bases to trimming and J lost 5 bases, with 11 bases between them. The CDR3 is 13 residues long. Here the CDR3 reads CASSTGNRETQYF. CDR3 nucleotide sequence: TGTGCCAGTAGTACTGGGAATCGGGAGACCCAGTACTTC.

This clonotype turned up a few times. DNA of the CDR3: TGTGCCAGCAGTTTATCCCAGACAGGGGGAGAGACCCAGTACTTC. This translates into CASSLSQTGGETQYF. J is TRBJ2-5 and V is TRBV11-2, with 9 nucleotides matching TRBD1. V dropped 6 bases and J dropped 4; count of bases not matched to a gene: 9. The CDR3 consists of 15 residues. Germline assignment: CDR1 SGHAT and CDR2 FQNNGV.

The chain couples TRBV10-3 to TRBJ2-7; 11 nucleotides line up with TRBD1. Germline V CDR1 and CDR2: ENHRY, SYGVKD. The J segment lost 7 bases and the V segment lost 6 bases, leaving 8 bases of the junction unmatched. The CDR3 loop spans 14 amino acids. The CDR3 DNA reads TGTGCCATCAGCGGAGGACAGGGGGCATGGGAGCAGTACTTC. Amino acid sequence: CAISGGQGAWEQYF.

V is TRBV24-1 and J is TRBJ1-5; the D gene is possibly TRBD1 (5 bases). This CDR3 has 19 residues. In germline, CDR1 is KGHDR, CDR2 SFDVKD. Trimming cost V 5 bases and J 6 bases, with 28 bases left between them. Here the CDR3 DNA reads TGTGCCACCAGTGCCCCAGGGCAGGGAAGGGAGAACGACGCTCAGCCCCAGCATTTT. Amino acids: CATSAPGQGRENDAQPQHF.

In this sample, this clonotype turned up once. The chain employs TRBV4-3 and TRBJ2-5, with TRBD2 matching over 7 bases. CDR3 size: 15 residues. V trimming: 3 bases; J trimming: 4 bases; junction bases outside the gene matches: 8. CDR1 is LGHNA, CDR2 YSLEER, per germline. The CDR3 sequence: CASSHLADPLETQYF. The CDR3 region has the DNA TGCGCCAGCAGCCACCTAGCGGACCCCTTAGAGACCCAGTACTTC.

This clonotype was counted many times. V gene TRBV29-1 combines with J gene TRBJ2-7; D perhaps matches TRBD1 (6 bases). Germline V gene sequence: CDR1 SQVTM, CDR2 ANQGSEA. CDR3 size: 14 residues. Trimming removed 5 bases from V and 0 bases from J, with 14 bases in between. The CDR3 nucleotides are TGCAGCGTTTCCTCAGGGGTAGACTCCTACGAGCAGTACTTC. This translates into CSVSSGVDSYEQYF.

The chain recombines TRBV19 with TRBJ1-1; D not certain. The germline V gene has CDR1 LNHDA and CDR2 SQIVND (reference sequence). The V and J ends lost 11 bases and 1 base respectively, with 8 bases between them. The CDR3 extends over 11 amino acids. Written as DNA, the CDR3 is TGTGCCTGGAGTGAGAACACTGAAGCTTTCTTT. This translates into CAWSENTEAFF.

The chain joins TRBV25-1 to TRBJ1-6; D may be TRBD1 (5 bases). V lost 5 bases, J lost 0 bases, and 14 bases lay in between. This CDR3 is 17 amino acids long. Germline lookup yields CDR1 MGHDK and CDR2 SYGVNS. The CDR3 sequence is CASSLTGQSSYNSPLHF. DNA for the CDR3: TGTGCCAGCAGTTTAACAGGCCAAAGCTCCTATAATTCACCCCTCCACTTT.